The 6 T cell receptor beta chains below all came from one sample that was sequenced in a study of blood T cell repertoires in COVID-19. Clones were read by immunoSEQ multiplex PCR, and TCRdb kept only the in-frame ones, dropping some. The sample shows some 120,000 clones, around 83% of them seen only once. The sequenced material came from PBMCs or T cells enriched from blood (not recorded which). Receptors originate from a man younger than 45 who had recovered from COVID-19.

The chain recombines TRBV10-3 with TRBJ1-1, with no clear D. Deletions cut 4 bases from V and 1 base from J, with 7 bases between. Germline V CDR1 and CDR2: ENHRY, SYGVKD. The CDR3 contains 13 residues. Here the CDR3 DNA reads TGTGCCATCAGTGTCGTAGAGAACACTGAAGCTTTCTTT. Translation gives CAISVVENTEAFF.

This clone has a handful of counts. CDR3 nucleotide sequence: TGTGCCTGGAGTGCCGGACAGCCGAACACTGAAGCTTTCTTT. Translation: CAWSAGQPNTEAFF. This sequence joins TRBV30 and TRBJ1-1, with D maybe TRBD1 (6 bases). Deletions cut 1 base from V and 1 base from J, with 10 bases between. Germline V CDR1 and CDR2: GTSNPN, SVGIG (reference sequence). The CDR3 covers 14 residues.

This chain joins TRBV2 and TRBJ2-7; 13 bases line up with TRBD2. Looked up from germline, CDR1 is SNHLY and CDR2 is FYNNEI. This CDR3 has 15 amino acids. The V segment lost 8 bases and the J segment 5 bases; nucleotides outside the gene matches: 9. The CDR3 nucleotides read TGTGCCAGCCGAATCGGACTAGCGGGGGCAGACGAGCAGTACTTC. Translation: CASRIGLAGADEQYF.

V and J are TRBV10-3 and TRBJ2-1, with 8 bases fitting TRBD2. Trimming took 4 bases from V and 4 from J; bases not matched to a gene: 3. CDR3 length equals 14 residues. CDR1 and CDR2 (germline): ENHRY, SYGVKD. CDR3 bases: TGTGCCATCAGTGCCCAGCGGGAGTACAATGAGCAGTTCTTC. As protein: CAISAQREYNEQFF.

This chain uses TRBV3-1 (or the pseudogene TRBV3-2) with TRBJ1-1; D remains ambiguous. With 4 bases removed from V and 5 bases from J, the gap between germline ends came to 14 bases. CDR3 size: 14 residues. Germline V gene sequence: CDR1 LGHDT, CDR2 YNNKEL (reference sequence). CDR3 protein: CASSPYEGVTEAFF. DNA of the CDR3: TGTGCCAGCAGCCCGTATGAGGGAGTAACTGAAGCTTTCTTT.

The chain uses TRBV19 and TRBJ1-2; tentative D call: TRBD1 (5 bases). Germline V lookup: CDR1 LNHDA, CDR2 SQIVND (reference sequence). The germline V and J ends were trimmed by 3 bases and 4 bases, with 12 bases remaining between them. The CDR3 is made up of 14 amino acids. CDR3 in amino acids: CASSIVGGPYGYTF. The CDR3 region has the DNA TGTGCCAGTAGTATCGTCGGGGGACCCTATGGCTACACCTTC.